This T cell receptor (beta chain) was identified during a study of Graves' ophthalmopathy and Graves' hyperthyroidism. The CDR3 covers 17 residues. Germline CDR1 is DFQATT and CDR2 is SNEGSKA (reference sequence). V lost 5 bases, J lost 4 bases, and 11 bases stayed unmatched. This clonotype was found many times. Transcripts of RNA were the source for amplifying TCR beta CDR3 regions. Second-round multiplex PCR came after a first-round RT-PCR that employed HTBI primers. Each CDR3 protein gets one entry after TCRdb re-called the multiplex PCR reads with MiXCR. The sample includes over a million distinct CDR3 sequences, less than 45% seen only once; the top ten take over 8.5%.

The chain uses TRBV20-1 and TRBJ2-6; TRBD2 agrees at 10 bases. Sequencing used peripheral blood or thyroid tissue (not recorded which). The source is an adult man with Graves' hyperthyroidism. This CDR3 reads CSAPGRLAGLGANVLTF. CDR3 DNA: TGCAGTGCTCCCGGAAGACTAGCGGGTTTGGGGGCCAACGTCCTGACTTTC.